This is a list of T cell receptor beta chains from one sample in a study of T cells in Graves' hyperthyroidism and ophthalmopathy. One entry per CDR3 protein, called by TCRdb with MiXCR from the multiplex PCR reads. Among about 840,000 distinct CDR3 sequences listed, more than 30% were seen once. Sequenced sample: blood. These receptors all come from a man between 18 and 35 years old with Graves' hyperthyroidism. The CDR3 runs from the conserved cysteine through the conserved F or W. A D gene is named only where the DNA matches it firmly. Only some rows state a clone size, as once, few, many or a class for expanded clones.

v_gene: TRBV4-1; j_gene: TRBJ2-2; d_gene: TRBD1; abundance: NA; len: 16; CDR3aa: CASSQGGGPNTGELFF; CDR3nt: TGCGCCAGCAGCCAAGGAGGGGGCCCAAACACCGGGGAGCTGTTTTTT
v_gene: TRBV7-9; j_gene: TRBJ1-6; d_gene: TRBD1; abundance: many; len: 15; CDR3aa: CASSFDRANNSPLHF; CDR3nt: TGTGCCAGCAGCTTCGACAGGGCAAATAATTCACCCCTCCACTTT
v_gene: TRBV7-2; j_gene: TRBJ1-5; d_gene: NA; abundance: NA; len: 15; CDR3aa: CASSLESGFNQPQHF; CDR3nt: TGTGCCAGCAGCTTGGAATCTGGATTCAATCAGCCCCAGCATTTT
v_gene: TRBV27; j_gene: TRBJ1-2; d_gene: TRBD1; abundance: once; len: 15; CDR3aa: CASSLVGDSLVGYTF; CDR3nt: TGTGCCAGCAGTTTAGTTGGGGACAGCCTAGTGGGCTACACCTTC
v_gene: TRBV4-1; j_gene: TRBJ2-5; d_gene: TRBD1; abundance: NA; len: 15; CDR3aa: CASSQVVQGKETQYF; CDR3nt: TGCGCCAGCAGCCAAGTGGTACAGGGGAAGGAGACCCAGTACTTC
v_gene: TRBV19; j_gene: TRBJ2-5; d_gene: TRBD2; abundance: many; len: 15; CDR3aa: CASSRGTNVKETQYF; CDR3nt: TGTGCCAGTAGTCGCGGGACTAACGTGAAAGAGACCCAGTACTTC
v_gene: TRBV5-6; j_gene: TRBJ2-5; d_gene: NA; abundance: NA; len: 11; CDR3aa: CAWSYLETQYF; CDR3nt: TGTGCCTGGAGTTATCTCGAGACCCAGTACTTC
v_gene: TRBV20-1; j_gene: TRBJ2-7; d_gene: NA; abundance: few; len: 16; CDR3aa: CSADGPRDRLSYEQYF; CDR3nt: TGCAGTGCCGACGGGCCCCGGGACCGCTTATCCTACGAGCAGTACTTC
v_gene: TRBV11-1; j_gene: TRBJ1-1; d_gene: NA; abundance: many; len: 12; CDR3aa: CATSLVNTEAFF; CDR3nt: TGTGCCACGTCACTGGTGAACACTGAAGCTTTCTTT
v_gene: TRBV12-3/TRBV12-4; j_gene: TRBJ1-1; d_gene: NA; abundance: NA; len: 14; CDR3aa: CASTITGGWTEAFF; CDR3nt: TGTGCCAGCACTATCACAGGTGGCTGGACTGAAGCTTTCTTT
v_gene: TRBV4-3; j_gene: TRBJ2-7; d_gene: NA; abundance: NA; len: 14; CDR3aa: CASSPGTQFYEQYF; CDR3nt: TGCGCCAGCAGCCCCGGGACGCAATTCTACGAGCAGTACTTC
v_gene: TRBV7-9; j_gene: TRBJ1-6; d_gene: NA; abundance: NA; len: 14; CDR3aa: CASSENLYNSPLHF; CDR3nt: TGTGCCAGCAGCGAAAATCTATATAATTCACCCCTCCACTTT
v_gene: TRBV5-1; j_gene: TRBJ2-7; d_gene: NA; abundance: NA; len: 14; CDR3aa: CASSLAASSTKQYF; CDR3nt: TGCGCCAGCAGTTTGGCGGCCAGTTCTACGAAGCAGTACTTC
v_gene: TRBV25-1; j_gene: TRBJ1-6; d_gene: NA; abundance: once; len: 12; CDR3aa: CAQRPNNSPLHF; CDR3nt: TGTGCCCAACGCCCCAATAATTCACCCCTCCACTTT
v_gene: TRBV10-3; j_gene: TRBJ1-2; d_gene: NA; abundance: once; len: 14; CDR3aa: CAISEPRGGGGYTF; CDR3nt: TGTGCCATCAGTGAACCGAGGGGCGGTGGTGGCTACACCTTC
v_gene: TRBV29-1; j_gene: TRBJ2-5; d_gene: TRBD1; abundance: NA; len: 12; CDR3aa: CSAKTGEETQYF; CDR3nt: TGCAGCGCTAAGACAGGGGAAGAGACCCAGTACTTC
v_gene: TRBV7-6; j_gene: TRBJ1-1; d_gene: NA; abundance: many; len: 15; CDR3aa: CASSLGGVPNTEAFF; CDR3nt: TGTGCCAGCAGCTTAGGTGGGGTGCCGAACACTGAAGCTTTCTTT
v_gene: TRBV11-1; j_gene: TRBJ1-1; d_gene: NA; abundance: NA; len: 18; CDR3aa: CASSFYICIWDRNTEAFF; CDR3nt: NA
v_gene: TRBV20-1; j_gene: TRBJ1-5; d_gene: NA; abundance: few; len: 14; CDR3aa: CSAMGWGDDQPQHF; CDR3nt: TGCAGTGCTATGGGTTGGGGCGACGATCAGCCCCAGCATTTT
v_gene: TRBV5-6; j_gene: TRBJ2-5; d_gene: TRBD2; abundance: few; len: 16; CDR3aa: CASSLGLAGGYETQYF; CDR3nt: TGTGCCAGCAGTCTCGGACTAGCGGGGGGTTACGAGACCCAGTACTTC
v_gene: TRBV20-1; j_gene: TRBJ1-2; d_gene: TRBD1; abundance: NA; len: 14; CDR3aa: CSAGTGGAVYGYTF; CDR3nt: TGCAGTGCTGGGACAGGGGGCGCAGTCTATGGCTACACCTTC
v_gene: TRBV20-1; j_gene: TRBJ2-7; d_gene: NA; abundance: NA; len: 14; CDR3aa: CSARDRRAPYEQYF; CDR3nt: TGCAGTGCTAGAGATCGGCGGGCCCCCTACGAGCAGTACTTC
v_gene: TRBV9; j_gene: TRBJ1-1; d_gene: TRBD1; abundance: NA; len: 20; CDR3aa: CASSAHLGTGGAQLNTEAFF; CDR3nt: TGTGCCAGCAGCGCCCACCTCGGGACAGGGGGCGCCCAGTTGAACACTGAAGCTTTCTTT
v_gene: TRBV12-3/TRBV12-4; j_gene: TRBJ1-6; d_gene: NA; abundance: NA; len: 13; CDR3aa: CASRGHDNSPLHF; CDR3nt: TGTGCCAGCAGGGGACACGATAATTCACCCCTCCACTTT
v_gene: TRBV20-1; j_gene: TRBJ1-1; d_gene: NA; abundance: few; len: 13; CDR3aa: CSARGGSGGEAFF; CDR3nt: TGCAGTGCTAGAGGTGGCTCTGGGGGTGAAGCTTTCTTT
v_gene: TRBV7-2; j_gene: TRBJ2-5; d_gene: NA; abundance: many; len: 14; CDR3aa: CASSLDRGGETQYF; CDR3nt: TGTGCCAGCAGCTTAGACCGGGGAGGAGAGACCCAGTACTTC
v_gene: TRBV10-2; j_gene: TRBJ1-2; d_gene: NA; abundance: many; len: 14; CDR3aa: CASSDGGRDYGYTF; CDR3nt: TGCGCCAGCAGTGATGGGGGCAGGGACTATGGCTACACCTTC
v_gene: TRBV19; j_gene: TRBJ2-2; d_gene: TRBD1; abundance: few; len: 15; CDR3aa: CASSIGTGYVGELFF; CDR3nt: TGTGCCAGTAGTATAGGGACAGGGTACGTCGGGGAGCTGTTTTTT
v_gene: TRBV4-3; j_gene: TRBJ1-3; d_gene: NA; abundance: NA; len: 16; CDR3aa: CASSQEGGADGNTIYF; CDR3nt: TGCGCCAGCAGCCAAGAGGGAGGGGCGGATGGAAACACCATATATTTT
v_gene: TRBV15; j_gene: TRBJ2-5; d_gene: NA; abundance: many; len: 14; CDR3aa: CATSRAKAGETQYF; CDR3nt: TGTGCCACCAGCAGAGCGAAGGCAGGGGAGACCCAGTACTTC
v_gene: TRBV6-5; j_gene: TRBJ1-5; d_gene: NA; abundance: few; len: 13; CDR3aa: CAGSYDSNQPQHF; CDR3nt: TGTGCCGGCAGTTACGACAGCAATCAGCCCCAGCATTTT
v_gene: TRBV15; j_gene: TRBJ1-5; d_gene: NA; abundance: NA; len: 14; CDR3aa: CATSSLLSPQPQHF; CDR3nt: TGTGCCACCAGCAGCTTATTGAGTCCTCAGCCCCAGCATTTT
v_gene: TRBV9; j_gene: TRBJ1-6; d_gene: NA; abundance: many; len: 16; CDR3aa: CASSATPGVGNSPLHF; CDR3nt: TGTGCCAGCAGCGCCACGCCAGGGGTCGGTAATTCACCCCTCCACTTT
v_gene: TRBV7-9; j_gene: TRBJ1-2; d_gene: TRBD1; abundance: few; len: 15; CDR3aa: CASSEIRDRVDGYTF; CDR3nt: TGTGCCAGCAGCGAAATACGTGACAGGGTGGACGGCTACACCTTC
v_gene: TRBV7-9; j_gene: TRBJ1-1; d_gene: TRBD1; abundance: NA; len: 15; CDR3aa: CASSGSGTVNTEAFF; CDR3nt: TGTGCCAGCAGCGGATCCGGGACAGTGAACACTGAAGCTTTCTTT
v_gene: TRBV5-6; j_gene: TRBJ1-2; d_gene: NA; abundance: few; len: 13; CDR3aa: CASSLGYPDGYTF; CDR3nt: TGTGCCAGCAGCTTGGGGTATCCCGATGGCTACACCTTC
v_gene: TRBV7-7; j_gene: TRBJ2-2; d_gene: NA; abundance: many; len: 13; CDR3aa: CASSTTGSGELFF; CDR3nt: TGTGCTAGCAGCACTACAGGGTCCGGGGAGCTGTTTTTT
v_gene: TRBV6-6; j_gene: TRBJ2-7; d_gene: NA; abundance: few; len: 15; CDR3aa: CASSYSGTTTYEQYF; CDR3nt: TGTGCCAGCAGTTACTCCGGGACAACGACCTACGAGCAGTACTTC
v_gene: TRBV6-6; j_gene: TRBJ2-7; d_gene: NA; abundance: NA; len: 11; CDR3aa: CASNRPFIKYF; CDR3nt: TGTGCCAGCAACAGACCATTTATAAAGTACTTC
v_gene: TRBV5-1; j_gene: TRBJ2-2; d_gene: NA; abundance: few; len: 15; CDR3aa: CASSPPLGWTGELFF; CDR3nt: TGCGCCAGCAGCCCTCCCCTAGGATGGACCGGGGAGCTGTTTTTT
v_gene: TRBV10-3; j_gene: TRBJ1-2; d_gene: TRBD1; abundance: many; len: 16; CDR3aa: CAISESRTGGSNGYTF; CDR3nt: TGTGCCATCAGTGAGTCGAGGACAGGGGGTTCTAATGGCTACACCTTC
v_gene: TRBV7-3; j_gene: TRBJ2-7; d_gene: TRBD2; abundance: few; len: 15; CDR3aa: CASSTQSGGTDEQYF; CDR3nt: TGTGCCAGCAGCACCCAGAGCGGGGGGACGGACGAGCAGTACTTC
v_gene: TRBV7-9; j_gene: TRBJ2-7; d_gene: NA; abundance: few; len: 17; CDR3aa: CASSFRGGHRESYEQYF; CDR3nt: TGTGCCAGCAGCTTTAGGGGGGGACACCGTGAGTCCTACGAGCAGTACTTC
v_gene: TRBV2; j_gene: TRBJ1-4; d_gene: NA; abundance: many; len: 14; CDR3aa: CASSSGTANEKLFF; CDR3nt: TGTGCCAGCAGCTCCGGTACAGCAAATGAAAAACTGTTTTTT
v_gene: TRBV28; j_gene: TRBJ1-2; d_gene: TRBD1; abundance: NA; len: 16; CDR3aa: CASSLRQGSYLGGYTF; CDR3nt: TGTGCCAGCAGTTTAAGACAGGGGAGCTATTTGGGTGGCTACACCTTC
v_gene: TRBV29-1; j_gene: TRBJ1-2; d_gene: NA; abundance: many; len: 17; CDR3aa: CSVDPPAPQWLNYGYTF; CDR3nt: TGCAGCGTTGATCCCCCCGCCCCACAGTGGCTTAACTATGGCTACACCTTC
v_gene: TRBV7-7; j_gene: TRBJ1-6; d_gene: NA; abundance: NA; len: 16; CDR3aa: CASSFCVAGVNSPLHF; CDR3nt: TGTGCTAGCAGCTTTTGCGTCGCAGGGGTTAATTCACCCCTCCACTTT
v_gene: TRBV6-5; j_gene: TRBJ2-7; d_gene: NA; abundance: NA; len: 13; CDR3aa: CASSFSMTGEQYF; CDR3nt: TGTGCCAGCAGTTTTTCGATGACAGGCGAGCAGTACTTC
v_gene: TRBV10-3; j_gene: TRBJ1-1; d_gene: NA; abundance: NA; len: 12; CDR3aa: CAISYGTLEAFF; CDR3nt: TGTGCCATCAGTTACGGGACACTTGAAGCTTTCTTT